This T cell receptor (beta chain) came from a study of T cells after yellow fever vaccination. Across the study: Fractions with few cells were prepared using SMART-Seq v4 Ultra Low Input.

TCRdb reprocessed the 5' RACE reads with MiXCR, giving one entry per CDR3 protein. This table holds over 300,000 distinct CDR3 sequences, approximately 3.8% found once. Trimming cost V 3 bases and J 4 bases, with 12 bases left between them. In germline, CDR1 is SGHAT, CDR2 FQNNGV. This CDR3 region has 15 residues. Specimen: PBMCs, collected on the day of the yellow fever booster vaccination. The origin of this receptor is a young man who received the YFV17D yellow fever vaccine. V usage is TRBV11-2 and J usage is TRBJ2-2; tentative D call: TRBD1 (5 bases). The CDR3 DNA follows: TGTGCCAGCAGCTTTGTTATGGGGCGCACCGGGGAGCTGTTTTTT. Its protein product is CASSFVMGRTGELFF.